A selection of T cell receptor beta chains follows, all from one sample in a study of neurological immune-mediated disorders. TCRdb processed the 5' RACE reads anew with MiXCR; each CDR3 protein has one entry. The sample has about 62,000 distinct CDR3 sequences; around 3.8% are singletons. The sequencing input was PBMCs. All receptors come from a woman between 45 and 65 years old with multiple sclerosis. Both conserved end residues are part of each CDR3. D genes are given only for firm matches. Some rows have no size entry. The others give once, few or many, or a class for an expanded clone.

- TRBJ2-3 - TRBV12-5 TGTGCTAGTGGTTTGGGCTCCGGGGGGCCGGGAGATACGCAGTATTTT CASGLGSGGPGDTQYF
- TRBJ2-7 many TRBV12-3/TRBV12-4 TGTGCCAGCAGTTTTCATGGGGACTACGAGCAGTACTTC CASSFHGDYEQYF
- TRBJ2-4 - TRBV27 TGTGCCACCCGGGCTCTAGCCAAAAAAATTCAGTACTTC CATRALAKKIQYF
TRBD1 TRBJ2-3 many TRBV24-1 TGTGCCACCAGTGATCACCGGACAGGAGCCTCAGATACGCAGTATTTT CATSDHRTGASDTQYF
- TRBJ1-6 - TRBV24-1 TGTGCCACCAGTGAAAGCTCCTATAATTCACCCCTCAACTTT CATSESSYNSPLNF
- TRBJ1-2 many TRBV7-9 TGTGCCAGCAGCCCCGAGGGGGGCTATGGCTACACCTTC CASSPEGGYGYTF
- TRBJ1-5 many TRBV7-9 TGTGCCAGCAGCCTTTCCGGGGGCAATCAGCCCCAGCATTTT CASSLSGGNQPQHF
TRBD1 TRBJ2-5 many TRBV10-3 TGTGCCATCGGGGGACAGCAAGAGACCCAGTACTTC CAIGGQQETQYF
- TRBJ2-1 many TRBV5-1 TGCGCCAGCAGCTCTACGGGTACCTACAATGAGCAGTTCTTC CASSSTGTYNEQFF
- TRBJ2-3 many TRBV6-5 TGTGCCAGCAGTTACTCGATTCTAGGCCGGGATGGGGCAGATACGCAGTATTTT CASSYSILGRDGADTQYF
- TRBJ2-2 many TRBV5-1 TGCGCCAGCAGGGTAAGGGAGGTCACCGGGGAGCTGTTTTTT CASRVREVTGELFF
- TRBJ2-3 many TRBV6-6 TGTGCCAGCAGTTACTCGCCTCGACTAGAGGGCCCGGGGCTCGGCACAGATACGCAGTATTTT CASSYSPRLEGPGLGTDTQYF
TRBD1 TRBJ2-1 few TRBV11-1 TGTGCCAGCAGCTTAGCGGGGGACAGGGTGAAGTTCTTC CASSLAGDRVKFF
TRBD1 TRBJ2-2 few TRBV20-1 TGCAGTGCTAGAGCTGGACAGGGATGGACCGGGGAGCTGTTTTTT CSARAGQGWTGELFF
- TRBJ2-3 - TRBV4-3 TGCGCCAGCAGCCAAGATAGGGGAGATACGCAGTATTTT CASSQDRGDTQYF
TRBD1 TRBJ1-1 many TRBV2 TGTGCCAGCAGACGGACAGGGGGAGAATTTGAAGCTTTCTTT CASRRTGGEFEAFF
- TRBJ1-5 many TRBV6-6 TGTGCCAGCAGTCTGGACAGCTTCTTACCCCGGCCCCAGCATTTT CASSLDSFLPRPQHF
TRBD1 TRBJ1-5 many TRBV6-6 TGTGCCAGCAGTTACTCGACAGGGCGCGGGAGCAATCAGCCCCAGCATTTT CASSYSTGRGSNQPQHF
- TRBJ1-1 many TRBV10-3 TGTGCCACCTTGGACAGCAATTTAATGAACACTGAAGCTTTCTTT CATLDSNLMNTEAFF
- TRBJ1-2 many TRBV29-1 TGCAGCGTTCAGAGCGTGGGTGGCTACACCTTC CSVQSVGGYTF
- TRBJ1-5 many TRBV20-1 TGCAGTGTATCGGGCCTTGGGGTTCATCAGCCCCAGCATTTT CSVSGLGVHQPQHF
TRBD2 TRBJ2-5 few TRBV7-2 TGTGCCAGCAGCTTAGTAGCGGGAGAACAAGAGACCCAGTACTTC CASSLVAGEQETQYF
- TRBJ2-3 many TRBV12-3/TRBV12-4 TGTGCCAGCAGTGCCCTGGGTGATACGCAGTATTTT CASSALGDTQYF
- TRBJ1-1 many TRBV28 TGTGCCAGCAGCACTGGGGGCTTTGAAGCTTTCTTT CASSTGGFEAFF
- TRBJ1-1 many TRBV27 TGTGCCAGCAGTTTATGGGTCGGGGGGAACACTGAAGCTTTCTTT CASSLWVGGNTEAFF
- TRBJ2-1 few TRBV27 TGTGCCAGCAGTTTATACCCCGTGGGGGAGCAGTTCTTC CASSLYPVGEQFF
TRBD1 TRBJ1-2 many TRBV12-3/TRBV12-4 TGTGCCAGCAGTCCGTACAGGGGAAGGAACTATGGCTACACCTTC CASSPYRGRNYGYTF
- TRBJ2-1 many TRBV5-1 TGCGCCAGCAGCTTGGGGAGGCGGGGAAGCTCCTACAATGAGCAGTTCTTC CASSLGRRGSSYNEQFF
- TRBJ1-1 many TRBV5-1 TGCGCCAGCATGGACAGCATGAACACTGAAGCTTTCTTT CASMDSMNTEAFF
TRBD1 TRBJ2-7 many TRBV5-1 TGCGCCAGCAGCAAGGGACAGGGGGTGAAAGAGCAGTACTTC CASSKGQGVKEQYF
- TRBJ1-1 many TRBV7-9 TGTGCCAGCAGCTTAGTCAGGGAAGCTTTCTTT CASSLVREAFF
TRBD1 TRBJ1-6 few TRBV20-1 TGCAGTGCTAGAGATCCCGGGACAGGGCTGAATTCACCCCTCCACTTT CSARDPGTGLNSPLHF
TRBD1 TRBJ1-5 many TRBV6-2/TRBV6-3 TGTGCCAGCAGTTACTTTGCAGGGGGCCTTATGGGCAATCAGCCCCAGAATTTT CASSYFAGGLMGNQPQNF
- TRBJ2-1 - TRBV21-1 TGTGCCAGCAGCAAAGGACAGGGAGGAACCTACAATGAGCAGTTCTTC CASSKGQGGTYNEQFF
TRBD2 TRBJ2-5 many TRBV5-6 TGTGCCAGCAGCGCCACGGGACTAGCGGGATCGAAGACCCAGTACTTC CASSATGLAGSKTQYF
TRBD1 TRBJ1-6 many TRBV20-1 TGCAGTGCTAGGGAGACAGGGGGCGCAGGCAATTCACCCCTCCACTTT CSARETGGAGNSPLHF
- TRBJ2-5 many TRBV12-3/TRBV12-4 TGTGCCGGCAGTCGCGGATTTCGAGAGACCCAGTACTTC CAGSRGFRETQYF
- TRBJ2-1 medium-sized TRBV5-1 TGCGCCAGCAGCTTGTACAGGGACCTGAACAATGAGCAGTTCTTC CASSLYRDLNNEQFF
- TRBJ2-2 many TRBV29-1 TGCAGCGTCGCGACAAATTCCGGGGAGCTGTTTTTT CSVATNSGELFF
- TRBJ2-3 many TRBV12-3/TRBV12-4 TGTGCCAGCAGAGGAGGGGGTAATACGCAGTATTTT CASRGGGNTQYF
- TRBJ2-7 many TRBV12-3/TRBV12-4 TGTGCCAGCAGTATCGGGATGACCTACGAGCAGTACTTC CASSIGMTYEQYF
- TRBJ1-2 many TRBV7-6 TGTGCCAGCAGCTTAGCTGGGGTAGGGGATCGAGATGGCTACACCTTC CASSLAGVGDRDGYTF
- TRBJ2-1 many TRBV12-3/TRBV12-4 TGTGCCAGCAGTTCCGGACAGACCAATGAGCAGTTCTTC CASSSGQTNEQFF
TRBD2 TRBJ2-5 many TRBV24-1 TGTGCCACCAGTGATTCACGGCTCGGACTAGCGGCGCAAGAGACCCAGTACTTC CATSDSRLGLAAQETQYF
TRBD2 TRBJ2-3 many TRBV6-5 TGTGCCACCAAGACTAGCGGGGCTACAGATACGCAGTATTTT CATKTSGATDTQYF
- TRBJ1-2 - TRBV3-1 TGTGCCAGCAGCCAAGGTGCGGGAATCTATGGCTACACCTTC CASSQGAGIYGYTF
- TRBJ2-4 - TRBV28 TGTGCCAGCAGTTCGAGGAAGGGCAAAAACATTCAGTACTTC CASSSRKGKNIQYF
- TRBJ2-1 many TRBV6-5 TGTGCCAGCCGGGCGGTTGACAATGAGCAGTTCTTC CASRAVDNEQFF
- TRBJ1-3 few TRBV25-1 TGTGCCAGCAGTTTTGGCCTTGGAAACACCATATATTTT CASSFGLGNTIYF
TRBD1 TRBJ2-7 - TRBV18 TGTGCCAGCTCACCACCGATCCGGGGACAGGGCTACGAGCAGTACTTC CASSPPIRGQGYEQYF